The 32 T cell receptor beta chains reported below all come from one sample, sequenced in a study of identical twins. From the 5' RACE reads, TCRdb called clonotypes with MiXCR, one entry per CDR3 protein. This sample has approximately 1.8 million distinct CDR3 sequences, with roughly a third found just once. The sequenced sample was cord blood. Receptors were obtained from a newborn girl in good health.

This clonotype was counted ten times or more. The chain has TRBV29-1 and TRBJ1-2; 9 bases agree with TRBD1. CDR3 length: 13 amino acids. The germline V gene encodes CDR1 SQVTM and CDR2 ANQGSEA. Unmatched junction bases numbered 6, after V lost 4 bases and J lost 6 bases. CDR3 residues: CSVGRTGVHGYTF. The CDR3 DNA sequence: TGCAGCGTTGGAAGGACAGGGGTCCATGGCTACACCTTC. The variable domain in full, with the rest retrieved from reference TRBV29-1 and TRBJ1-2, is SAVISQKPSRDICQRGTSLTIQCQVDSQVTMMFWYRQQPGQSLTLIATANQGSEATYESGFVIDKFPISRPNLTFSTLTVSNMSPEDSSIYLCSVGRTGVHGYTFGSGTRLTVV.

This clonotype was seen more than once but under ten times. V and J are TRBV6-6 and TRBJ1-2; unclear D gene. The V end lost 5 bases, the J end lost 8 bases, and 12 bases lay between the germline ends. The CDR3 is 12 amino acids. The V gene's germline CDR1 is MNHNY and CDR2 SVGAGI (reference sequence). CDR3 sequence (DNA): TGTGCCAGCAGTCCCCAGTCGGGGGGCTACACCTTC. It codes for CASSPQSGGYTF.

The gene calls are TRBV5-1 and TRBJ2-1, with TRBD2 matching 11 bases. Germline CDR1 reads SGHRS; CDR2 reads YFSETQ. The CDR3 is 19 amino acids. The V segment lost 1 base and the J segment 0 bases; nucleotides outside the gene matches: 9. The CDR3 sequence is CASSLTRTSGPSSYNEQFF. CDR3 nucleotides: TGCGCCAGCAGCTTGACAAGGACTAGCGGGCCCAGCTCCTACAATGAGCAGTTCTTC.

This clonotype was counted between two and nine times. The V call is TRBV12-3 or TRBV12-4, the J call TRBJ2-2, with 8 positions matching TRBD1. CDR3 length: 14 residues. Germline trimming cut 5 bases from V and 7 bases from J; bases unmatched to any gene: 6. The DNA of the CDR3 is TGTGCCAGCAGTCCACTAGGGACAGGCGGGGAGCTGTTTTTT. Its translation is CASSPLGTGGELFF.

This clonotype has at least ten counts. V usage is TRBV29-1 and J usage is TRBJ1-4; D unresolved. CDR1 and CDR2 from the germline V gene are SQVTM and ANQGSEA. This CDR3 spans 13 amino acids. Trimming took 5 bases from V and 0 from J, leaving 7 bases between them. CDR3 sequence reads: CSVRRTTNEKLFF. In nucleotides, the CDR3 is TGCAGCGTTAGGCGGACAACTAATGAAAAACTGTTTTTT.

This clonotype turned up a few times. The chain's CDR3 is CASSQDGWGGAYNEQFF. The CDR3 region has the DNA TGTGCCAGCAGCCAGGACGGTTGGGGGGGCGCCTACAATGAGCAGTTCTTC. The chain carries TRBV4-2 and TRBJ2-1; possible D gene TRBD2, 7 bases. The V gene's germline CDR1 is LGHNA and CDR2 YNFKEQ. Trimming removed 3 bases at V and 2 bases at J, with 17 bases between. The CDR3 totals 17 residues.

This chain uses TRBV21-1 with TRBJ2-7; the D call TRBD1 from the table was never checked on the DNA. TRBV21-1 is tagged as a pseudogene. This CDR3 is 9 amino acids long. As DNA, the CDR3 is TGTGCCCACAGGTACGAGCAGTACTTC. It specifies CAHRYEQYF.

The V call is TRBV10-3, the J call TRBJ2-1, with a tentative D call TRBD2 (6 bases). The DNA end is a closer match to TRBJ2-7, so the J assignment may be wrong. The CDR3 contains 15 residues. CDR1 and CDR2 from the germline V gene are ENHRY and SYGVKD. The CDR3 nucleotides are TGTGCCATCAGTGGGACCGGGAGCTCCTACAATGAGCAGTACTTC. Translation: CAISGTGSSYNEQYF.

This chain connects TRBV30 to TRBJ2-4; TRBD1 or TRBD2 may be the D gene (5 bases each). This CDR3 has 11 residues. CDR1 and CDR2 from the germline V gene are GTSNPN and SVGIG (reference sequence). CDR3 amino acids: CAGGAKNIQYF. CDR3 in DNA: TGTGCTGGGGGAGCCAAAAACATTCAGTACTTC.

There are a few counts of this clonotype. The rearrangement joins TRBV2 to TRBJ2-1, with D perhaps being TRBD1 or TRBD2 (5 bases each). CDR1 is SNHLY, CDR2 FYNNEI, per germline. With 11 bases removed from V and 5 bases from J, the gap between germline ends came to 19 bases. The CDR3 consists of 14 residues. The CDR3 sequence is CAGTGTAGNNEQFF. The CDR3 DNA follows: TGTGCCGGCACGGGGACGGCGGGCAACAATGAGCAGTTCTTC.

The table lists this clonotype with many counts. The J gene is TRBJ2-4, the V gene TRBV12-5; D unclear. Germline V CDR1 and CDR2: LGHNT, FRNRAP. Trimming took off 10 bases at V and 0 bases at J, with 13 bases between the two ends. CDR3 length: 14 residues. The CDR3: CATSGPQAKNIQYF. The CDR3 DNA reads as TGTGCTACCTCCGGGCCCCAAGCCAAAAACATTCAGTACTTC. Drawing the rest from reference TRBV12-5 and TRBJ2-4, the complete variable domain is DARVTQTPRHKVTEMGQEVTMRCQPILGHNTVFWYRQTMMQGLELLAYFRNRAPLDDSGMPKDRFSAEMPDATLATLKIQPSEPRDSAVYFCATSGPQAKNIQYFGAGTRLSVL.

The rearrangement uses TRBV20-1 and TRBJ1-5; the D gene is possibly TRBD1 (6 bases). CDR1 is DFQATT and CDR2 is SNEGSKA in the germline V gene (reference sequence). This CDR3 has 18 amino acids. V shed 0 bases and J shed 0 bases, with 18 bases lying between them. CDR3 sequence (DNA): TGCAGTGCTAGAGATTTCGTCTGGGGGGCCTATAGCAATCAGCCCCAGCATTTT. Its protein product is CSARDFVWGAYSNQPQHF.

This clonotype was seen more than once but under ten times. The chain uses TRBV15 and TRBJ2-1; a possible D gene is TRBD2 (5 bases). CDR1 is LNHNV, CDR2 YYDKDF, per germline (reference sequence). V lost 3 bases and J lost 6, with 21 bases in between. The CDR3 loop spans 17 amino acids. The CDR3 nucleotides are TGTGCCACCAGCAGTGAAACTAGTACCCTATTGGTCAATGAGCAGTTCTTC. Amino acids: CATSSETSTLLVNEQFF.

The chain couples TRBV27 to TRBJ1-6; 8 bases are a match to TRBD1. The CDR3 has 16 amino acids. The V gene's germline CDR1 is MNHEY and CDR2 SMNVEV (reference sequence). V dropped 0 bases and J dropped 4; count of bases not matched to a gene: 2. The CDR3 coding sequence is TGTGCCAGCAGTTTATCGGGACAGGCATATAATTCACCCCTCCACTTT. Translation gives CASSLSGQAYNSPLHF.

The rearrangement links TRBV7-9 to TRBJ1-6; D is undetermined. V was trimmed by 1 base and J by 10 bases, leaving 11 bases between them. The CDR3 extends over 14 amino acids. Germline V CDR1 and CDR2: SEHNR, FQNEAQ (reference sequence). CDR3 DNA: TGTGCCAGCAGCTTAGGACGGTTTGACTCACCCCTCCACTTT. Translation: CASSLGRFDSPLHF.

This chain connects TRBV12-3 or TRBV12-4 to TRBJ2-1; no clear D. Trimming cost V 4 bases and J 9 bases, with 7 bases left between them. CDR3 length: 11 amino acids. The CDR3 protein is CASSWPGEQFF. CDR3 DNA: TGTGCCAGCAGTTGGCCCGGTGAGCAGTTCTTC.

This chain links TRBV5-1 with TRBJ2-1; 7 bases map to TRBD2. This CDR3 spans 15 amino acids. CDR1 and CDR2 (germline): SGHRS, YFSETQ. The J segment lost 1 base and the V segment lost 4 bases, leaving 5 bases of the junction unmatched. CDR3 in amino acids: CASSVERESYNEQFF. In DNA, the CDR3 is TGCGCCAGCAGCGTAGAGCGGGAATCCTACAATGAGCAGTTCTTC.

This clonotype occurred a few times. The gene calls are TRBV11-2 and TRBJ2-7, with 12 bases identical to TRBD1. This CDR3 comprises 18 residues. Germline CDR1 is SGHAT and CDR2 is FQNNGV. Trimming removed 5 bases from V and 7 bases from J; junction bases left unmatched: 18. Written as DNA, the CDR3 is TGTGCCAGCAGCCCTGTCCCCGGCCTCCGGGACAGGGGGCGTGAGCAGTACTTC. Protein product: CASSPVPGLRDRGREQYF.

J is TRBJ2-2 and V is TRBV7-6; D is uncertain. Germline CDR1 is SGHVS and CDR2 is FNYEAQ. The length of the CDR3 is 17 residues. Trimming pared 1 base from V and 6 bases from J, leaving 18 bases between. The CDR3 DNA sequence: TGTGCCAGCAGCTTAGTTTTTGCGTCAGGTCGGGCCGGGGAGCTGTTTTTT. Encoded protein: CASSLVFASGRAGELFF.

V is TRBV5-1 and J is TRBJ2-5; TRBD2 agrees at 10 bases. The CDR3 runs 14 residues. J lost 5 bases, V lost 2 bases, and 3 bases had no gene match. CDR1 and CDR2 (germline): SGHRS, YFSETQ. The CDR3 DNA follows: TGCGCCAGCAGCTTAACTAGCGGGGATGAGACCCAGTACTTC. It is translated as CASSLTSGDETQYF.

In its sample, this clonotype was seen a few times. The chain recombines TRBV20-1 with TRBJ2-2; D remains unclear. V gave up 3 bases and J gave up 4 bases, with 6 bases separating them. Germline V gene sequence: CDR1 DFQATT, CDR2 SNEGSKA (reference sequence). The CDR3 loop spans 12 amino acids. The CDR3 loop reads CSASPGTGELFF. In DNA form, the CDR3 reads TGCAGTGCTAGTCCCGGCACCGGGGAGCTGTTTTTT.

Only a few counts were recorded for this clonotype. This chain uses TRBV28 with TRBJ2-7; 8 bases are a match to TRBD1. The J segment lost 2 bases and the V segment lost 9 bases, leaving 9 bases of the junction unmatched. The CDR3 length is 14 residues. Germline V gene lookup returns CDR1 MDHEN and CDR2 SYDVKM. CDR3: CARGTGGRTYEQYF. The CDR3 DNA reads TGTGCCAGGGGAACAGGGGGAAGGACCTACGAGCAGTACTTC.

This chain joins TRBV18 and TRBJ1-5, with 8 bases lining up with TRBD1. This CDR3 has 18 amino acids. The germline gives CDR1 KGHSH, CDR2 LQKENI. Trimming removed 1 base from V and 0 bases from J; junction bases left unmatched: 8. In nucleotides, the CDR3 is TGTGCCAGCTCACCACTCCAGGGGACAGGTTATAGCAATCAGCCCCAGCATTTT. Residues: CASSPLQGTGYSNQPQHF.

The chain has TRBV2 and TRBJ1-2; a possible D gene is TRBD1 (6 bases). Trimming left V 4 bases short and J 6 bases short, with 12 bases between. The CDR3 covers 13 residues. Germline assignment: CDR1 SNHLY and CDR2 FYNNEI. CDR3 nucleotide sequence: TGTGCCAGCAGTGTCTTAGGGGGGAATGGCTACACCTTC. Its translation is CASSVLGGNGYTF.

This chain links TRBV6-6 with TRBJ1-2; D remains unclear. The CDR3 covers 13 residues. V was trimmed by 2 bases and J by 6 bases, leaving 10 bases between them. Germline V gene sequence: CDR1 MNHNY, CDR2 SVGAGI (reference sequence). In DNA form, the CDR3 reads TGTGCCAGCAGTTACGAGTCATGGCATGGCTACACCTTC. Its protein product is CASSYESWHGYTF.

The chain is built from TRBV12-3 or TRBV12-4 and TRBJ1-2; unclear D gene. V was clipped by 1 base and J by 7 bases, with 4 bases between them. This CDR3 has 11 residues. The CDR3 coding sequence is TGTGCCAGCAGTTTAGACTGTGGCTACACCTTC. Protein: CASSLDCGYTF.

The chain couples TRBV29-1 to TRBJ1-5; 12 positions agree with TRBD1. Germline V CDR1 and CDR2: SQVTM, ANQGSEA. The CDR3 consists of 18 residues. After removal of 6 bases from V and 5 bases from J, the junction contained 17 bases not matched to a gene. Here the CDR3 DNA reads TGCAGCGTCGTTACCGGGACAGGGGGCCCTTCGTGGTATCAGCCCCAGCATTTT. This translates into CSVVTGTGGPSWYQPQHF.

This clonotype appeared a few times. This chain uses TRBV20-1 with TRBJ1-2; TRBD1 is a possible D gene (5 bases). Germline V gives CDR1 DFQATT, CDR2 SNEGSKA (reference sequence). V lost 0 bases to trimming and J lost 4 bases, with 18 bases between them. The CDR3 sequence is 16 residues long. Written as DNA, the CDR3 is TGCAGTGCTAGAGATCGGGGTTTGGGGGGGACCTATGGCTACACCTTC. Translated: CSARDRGLGGTYGYTF.

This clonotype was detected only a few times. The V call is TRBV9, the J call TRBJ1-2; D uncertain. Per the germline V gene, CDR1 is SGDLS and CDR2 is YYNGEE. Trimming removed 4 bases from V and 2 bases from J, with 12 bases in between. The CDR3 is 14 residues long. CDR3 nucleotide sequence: TGTGCCAGCAGCCAGTTGGGCAGGAACTATGGCTACACCTTC. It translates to CASSQLGRNYGYTF. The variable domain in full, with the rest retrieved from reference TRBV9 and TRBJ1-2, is DSGVTQTPKHLITATGQRVTLRCSPRSGDLSVYWYQQSLDQGLQFLIQYYNGEERAKGNILERFSAQQFPDLHSELNLSSLELGDSALYFCASSQLGRNYGYTFGSGTRLTVV.

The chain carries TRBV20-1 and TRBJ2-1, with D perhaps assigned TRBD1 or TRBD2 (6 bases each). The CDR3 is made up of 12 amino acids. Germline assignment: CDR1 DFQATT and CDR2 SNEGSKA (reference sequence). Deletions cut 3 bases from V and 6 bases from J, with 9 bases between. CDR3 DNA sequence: TGCAGTGCTAGTCGGGGGCCCAATGAGCAGTTCTTC. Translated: CSASRGPNEQFF.

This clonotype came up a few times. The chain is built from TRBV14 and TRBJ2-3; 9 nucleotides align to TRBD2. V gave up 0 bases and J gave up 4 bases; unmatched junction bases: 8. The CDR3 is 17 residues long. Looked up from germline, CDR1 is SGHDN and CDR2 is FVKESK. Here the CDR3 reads CASSQEGGTSRADTQYF. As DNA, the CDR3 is TGTGCCAGCAGCCAAGAAGGCGGGACTAGCCGGGCAGATACGCAGTATTTT.

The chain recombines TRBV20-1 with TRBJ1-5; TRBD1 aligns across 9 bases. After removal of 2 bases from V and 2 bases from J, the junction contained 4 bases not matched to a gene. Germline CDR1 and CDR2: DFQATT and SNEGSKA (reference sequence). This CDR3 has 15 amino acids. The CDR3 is CSARLQGAGNQPQHF. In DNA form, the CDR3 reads TGCAGTGCTAGATTACAGGGGGCAGGCAATCAGCCCCAGCATTTT.